This TCR beta chain originates from a study of T-cell reconstitution after alpha-beta-depleted transplantation in children. Overall study results and limits: High day-60 TCRbeta diversity in some patients came from surviving recipient T cells and thymic progenitors. Where alpha-beta T cells came from about two months after transplant was reportedly several hundred expanded graft clones.

As concerns this clonotype: Its target is unknown.

Trimming removed 2 bases from V and 0 bases from J, with 9 bases in between. Germline CDR1 SGHRS, CDR2 YFSETQ. CDR3 length: 14 amino acids. Preparation of the TCRbeta library used unique molecular identifiers. TCRdb ran MiXCR on the PCR reads and lists one entry per CDR3 protein. There are 250,000 or so distinct CDR3 sequences in the sample; roughly a quarter occur only once, and about 4.8% lies in the top ten. The chain couples TRBV5-1 to TRBJ2-7; D unresolved. The sample was PBMCs, mostly from graft donor cells, taken 360 days after TCRalphabeta/CD19-depleted stem cell transplant. The clonotype was recovered from a female patient aged 2 to 10 who had a stem cell transplant for congenital amegakaryocytic thrombocytopenia, so the T cells may come from the graft donor. The CDR3 DNA reads TGCGCCAGCAGCTTTGACACTCTCTCCTACGAGCAGTACTTC. Amino acid sequence: CASSFDTLSYEQYF.